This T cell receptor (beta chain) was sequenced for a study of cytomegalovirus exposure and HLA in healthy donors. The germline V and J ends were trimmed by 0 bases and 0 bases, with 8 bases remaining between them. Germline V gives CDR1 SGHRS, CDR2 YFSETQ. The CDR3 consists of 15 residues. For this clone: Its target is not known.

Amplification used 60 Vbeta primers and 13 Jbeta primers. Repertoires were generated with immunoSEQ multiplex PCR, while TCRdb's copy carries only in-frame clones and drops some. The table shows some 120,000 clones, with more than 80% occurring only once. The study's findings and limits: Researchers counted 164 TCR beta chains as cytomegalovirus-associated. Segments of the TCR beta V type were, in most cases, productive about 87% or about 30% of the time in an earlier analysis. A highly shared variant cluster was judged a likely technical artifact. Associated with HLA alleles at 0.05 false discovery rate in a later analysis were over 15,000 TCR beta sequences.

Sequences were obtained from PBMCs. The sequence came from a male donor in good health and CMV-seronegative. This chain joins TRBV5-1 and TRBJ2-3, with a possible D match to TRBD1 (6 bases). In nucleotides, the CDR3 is TGCGCCAGCAGCTTGGACAGGGCTAGCACAGATACGCAGTATTTT. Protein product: CASSLDRASTDTQYF. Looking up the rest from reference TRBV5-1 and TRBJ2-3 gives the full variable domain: KAGVTQTPRYLIKTRGQQVTLSCSPISGHRSVSWYQQTPGQGLQFLFEYFSETQRNKGNFPGRFSGRQFSNSRSEMNVSTLELGDSALYLCASSLDRASTDTQYFGPGTRLTVL.